The present entry profiles one T cell receptor beta chain with its context. Germline CDR1 and CDR2: DFQATT and SNEGSKA (reference sequence). Deletions cut 6 bases from V and 0 bases from J, with 12 bases between. The CDR3 runs to 14 residues. The sample is drawn from a study of response to subunit inactivated influenza vaccine. TCRdb called the RT-PCR reads again in MiXCR, with one record for every CDR3 protein. The data contain roughly 670,000 distinct CDR3 sequences, 14% of them singletons. This sequence originates from a man aged 50-59 years who received an inactivated influenza vaccine. Sequences were derived from PBMCs from blood, sampled around 15 days before vaccination. This chain connects TRBV20-1 to TRBJ2-1, with TRBD2 as a possible D gene (6 bases). The CDR3 region has the DNA TGCAGTGCCGGGACTCCGAGCTCCTACAATGAGCAGTTCTTC. As protein: CSAGTPSSYNEQFF.